These 27 T cell receptor beta chains came from one sample sequenced in a study of vaccination effects on CD4 cells after COVID-19. Their antigen targets remain unknown. The repertoire was sequenced with immunoSEQ multiplex PCR; TCRdb's copy has only in-frame clones and lacks some. The table has under 85,000 clones, roughly 80% seen once; the top ten hold 0.85% to 1.3%. Sequencing in the ViraFEST assay came after antigen-specific CD4+ T cells had been expanded with viral peptide pools, which were used to stimulate PBMC. Between days 9 and 11 of culture, CD4+ T cells were separated out. It was two doses of either the BNT162b2 or mRNA-1273 vaccine that participants received. The sample consisted of CD4+ T cells from PBMCs cultured with HCoV-OC43 spike peptides, taken after COVID-19 vaccination. Subset here: HCoV-OC43 spike overlapping peptide pool stimulation. The origin of the receptors is a human donor who received a COVID-19 vaccine.

This clone was counted between two and nine times. This CDR3 reads CASSEDSPGELFF. CDR3 nucleotides: TGCGCCAGCAGTGAGGACTCGCCCGGGGAGCTGTTTTTT. The V and J genes are TRBV10-1 and TRBJ2-2; D gene uncertain. Between the trimmed V and J ends, which lost 2 bases and 6 bases, there was a span of 7 bases. CDR3 size: 13 residues. Germline loops: CDR1 WNHNN, CDR2 SYGVQD (reference sequence).

CDR3 coding DNA: TGTGCCAGCAGTTTATCGACAGGGTATAATTCACCCCTCCACTTT. It encodes CASSLSTGYNSPLHF. The genes are TRBV27 and TRBJ1-6; 7 positions agree with TRBD1. The CDR3 loop spans 15 amino acids. Losses at the gene ends were 0 bases for V and 4 bases for J; bases not matched to a gene: 0. Germline CDR1 is MNHEY and CDR2 is SMNVEV (reference sequence).

Here the CDR3 DNA reads TGCGCCAGCAGCCTCCTAGCGGGGGGGAACACCGGGGAGCTGTTTTTT. This sequence encodes CASSLLAGGNTGELFF. This rearrangement joins TRBV5-1 to TRBJ2-2; 11 positions agree with TRBD2. CDR1 SGHRS and CDR2 YFSETQ come from the germline V gene. The CDR3 runs 16 residues. Losses at the gene ends were 4 bases for V and 1 base for J; bases not matched to a gene: 3.

This clone was found once. J is TRBJ2-3 and V is TRBV5-1; a weak D match, TRBD2 (7 bases). Trimming took off 5 bases at V and 1 base at J, with 17 bases between the two ends. The length of the CDR3 is 16 residues. Germline V lookup: CDR1 SGHRS, CDR2 YFSETQ. The CDR3 sequence is CASRGNAGARTDTQYF. The CDR3 DNA follows: TGCGCCAGCAGGGGGAACGCGGGGGCCCGCACAGATACGCAGTATTTT.

The rearrangement joins TRBV2 to TRBJ1-1; D not certain. The V and J ends lost 6 bases and 2 bases respectively, with 10 bases between them. The germline V gene encodes CDR1 SNHLY and CDR2 FYNNEI. CDR3 size: 13 residues. The CDR3 coding sequence is TGTGCCAGCAGGGGATACCTTAACACTGAAGCTTTCTTT. It encodes CASRGYLNTEAFF.

This clone has more than one count but fewer than ten. Within the sample, other DNA sequences also encode this same CDR3. The chain recombines TRBV18 with TRBJ1-5; possibly TRBD1 for D (5 bases). Trimming took off 3 bases at V and 0 bases at J, with 6 bases between the two ends. This CDR3 is 14 amino acids long. CDR1 is KGHSH, CDR2 LQKENI, per germline. CDR3 loop: CASSPQGSNQPQHF. The CDR3 coding sequence is TGTGCCAGCTCACCGCAGGGTAGCAATCAGCCCCAGCATTTT. The whole variable domain, filled in from reference TRBV18 and TRBJ1-5, reads NAGVMQNPRHLVRRRGQEARLRCSPMKGHSHVYWYRQLPEEGLKFMVYLQKENIIDESGMPKERFSAEFPKEGPSILRIQQVVRGDSAAYFCASSPQGSNQPQHFGDGTRLSIL.

The chain couples TRBV29-1 to TRBJ2-1, with 8 positions matching TRBD1. V was clipped by 4 bases and J by 4 bases; unmatched bases: 9. CDR1 is SQVTM, CDR2 ANQGSEA, per germline. The CDR3 is made up of 15 amino acids. The DNA for the CDR3 is TGCAGCGTTGCAAGGGGCACAGGGGGATACAATGAGCAGTTCTTC. This gives the protein CSVARGTGGYNEQFF.

This rearrangement joins TRBV5-5 to TRBJ2-3; D is unresolved. V gave up 4 bases and J gave up 1 base, with 10 bases separating them. The CDR3 extends over 14 amino acids. The germline V gene encodes CDR1 SGHKS and CDR2 YYEKEE (reference sequence). For the CDR3, the DNA is TGTGCCAGCAGCCCAATGATCGGCACAGATACGCAGTATTTT. Its protein product is CASSPMIGTDTQYF.

The chain uses TRBV2 and TRBJ1-1; D might be TRBD1 (6 bases). The CDR3 loop spans 13 amino acids. V was cut by 8 bases and J by 9 bases, with 19 bases left in between. CDR1 is SNHLY, CDR2 FYNNEI, per germline. The CDR3 loop reads CASVGGGLAQAFF. DNA for the CDR3: TGTGCCAGCGTTGGAGGGGGGCTAGCACAAGCTTTCTTT.

CDR3: CASSPRFWGGQPQHF. The CDR3 nucleotides read TGTGCCAGCAGCCCCCGGTTTTGGGGTGGTCAGCCCCAGCATTTT. The V gene is TRBV7-2, the J gene TRBJ1-5, with no clear D. The germline CDR1 and CDR2 sequences are SGHTA and FQGNSA. The length of the CDR3 is 15 residues. Trimming pared 5 bases from V and 6 bases from J, leaving 17 bases between.

The chain joins TRBV4-1 to TRBJ2-2; TRBD2 matches 7 bases. This CDR3 spans 16 amino acids. The ends lost 4 bases at V and 2 bases at J; junction bases unmatched: 7. Germline V CDR1 and CDR2: MGHRA, YSYEKL. The CDR3 reads CASSRTGTTNTGELFF. The CDR3 DNA sequence: TGCGCCAGCAGCCGAACCGGGACTACCAACACCGGGGAGCTGTTTTTT.

The chain joins TRBV7-9 to TRBJ2-1; 11 bases map to TRBD2. The CDR3 is 15 amino acids. Trimming at V came to 6 bases and at J to 7 bases, leaving 8 bases not matched to a gene. The germline V gene has CDR1 SEHNR and CDR2 FQNEAQ (reference sequence). CDR3 amino acids: CASSLSSGGRNEQFF. In nucleotides, the CDR3 is TGTGCCAGCAGTCTTTCTAGCGGGGGGAGGAATGAGCAGTTCTTC. Combining the CDR3 with reference TRBV7-9 and TRBJ2-1 gives the whole variable domain DTGVSQNPRHKITKRGQNVTFRCDPISEHNRLYWYRQTLGQGPEFLTYFQNEAQLEKSRLLSDRFSAERPKGSFSTLEIQRTEQGDSAMYLCASSLSSGGRNEQFFGPGTRLTVL.

The chain is built from TRBV7-2 and TRBJ2-3; 8 nucleotides align to TRBD1. Unmatched junction bases numbered 6, after V lost 5 bases and J lost 8 bases. The CDR3 extends over 13 amino acids. Looked up from germline, CDR1 is SGHTA and CDR2 is FQGNSA. The CDR3 DNA sequence: TGTGCCAGCAGCCCACAGGGGGGCAGTACGCAGTATTTT. Protein: CASSPQGGSTQYF. The full variable domain, with the rest looked up from reference TRBV7-2 and TRBJ2-3, is GAGVSQSPSNKVTEKGKDVELRCDPISGHTALYWYRQSLGQGLEFLIYFQGNSAPDKSGLPSDRFSAERTGGSVSTLTIQRTQQEDSAVYLCASSPQGGSTQYFGPGTRLTVL.

The J gene is TRBJ2-5, the V gene TRBV5-1, with D possibly called TRBD1 or TRBD2 (6 bases each). The germline V gene has CDR1 SGHRS and CDR2 YFSETQ. Deletions cut 2 bases from V and 5 bases from J, with 13 bases between. The CDR3 loop spans 14 amino acids. Written as DNA, the CDR3 is TGCGCCAGCAGCTTCGGGGGCGGGGAGGAGACCCAGTACTTC. As protein: CASSFGGGEETQYF.

This clone showed up just a few times. This chain connects TRBV2 to TRBJ2-3, with 7 nucleotides matching TRBD2. The CDR3 contains 14 residues. The junction had 8 bases not matched to a gene; V was cut back by 3 bases and J by 8 bases. Per the germline V gene, CDR1 is SNHLY and CDR2 is FYNNEI. In DNA form, the CDR3 reads TGTGCCAGCAGTGAGCGGGGGTCCCTCGGTACGCAGTATTTT. Protein sequence: CASSERGSLGTQYF.

This clone was picked up one time. This chain connects TRBV5-1 to TRBJ2-7; unclear D gene. This CDR3 contains 14 residues. Germline CDR1 and CDR2: SGHRS and YFSETQ. The V end lost 0 bases, the J end lost 6 bases, and 13 bases lay between the germline ends. This CDR3 reads CASSLGPAVGEQYV. CDR3 in DNA: TGCGCCAGCAGCTTGGGCCCCGCGGTAGGCGAGCAGTACGTC.

The chain couples TRBV6-6 to TRBJ1-2; 7 bases line up with TRBD1. Germline CDR1 and CDR2: MNHNY and SVGAGI (reference sequence). The V and J ends lost 5 bases and 8 bases, in that order; junction bases with no gene match: 11. The CDR3 runs 14 residues. Written as DNA, the CDR3 is TGTGCCAGCAGTCCTGCTACAGGGGAAAGGGGCTACACCTTC. It is translated as CASSPATGERGYTF.

The J gene is TRBJ1-1, the V gene TRBV7-2; the D is unclear. From germline, CDR1 is SGHTA and CDR2 FQGNSA. V was cut by 5 bases and J by 1 base, with 14 bases left in between. The CDR3 is 15 residues long. The CDR3 is CASSPRRSPNTEAFF. For the CDR3, the DNA is TGTGCCAGCAGCCCCCGCCGAAGCCCGAACACTGAAGCTTTCTTT.

V gene TRBV12-3 or TRBV12-4 combines with J gene TRBJ1-2; D ambiguous. Trimming pared 3 bases from V and 3 bases from J, leaving 8 bases between. CDR3 length: 13 amino acids. CDR3: CASSLFRYYGYTF. The CDR3 nucleotides read TGTGCCAGCAGTTTGTTCAGGTACTATGGCTACACCTTC.

This sequence joins TRBV5-1 and TRBJ2-3; 7 bases line up with TRBD1. Trimming took 3 bases from V and 5 from J; bases not matched to a gene: 12. The CDR3 runs to 16 residues. CDR1 is SGHRS, CDR2 YFSETQ, per germline. The DNA for the CDR3 is TGCGCCAGCAGCTACCGGGACAGTGGCGTAGGAGATACGCAGTATTTT. It codes for CASSYRDSGVGDTQYF. Full variable domain (missing parts from reference TRBV5-1 and TRBJ2-3): KAGVTQTPRYLIKTRGQQVTLSCSPISGHRSVSWYQQTPGQGLQFLFEYFSETQRNKGNFPGRFSGRQFSNSRSEMNVSTLELGDSALYLCASSYRDSGVGDTQYFGPGTRLTVL.

J is TRBJ1-2 and V is TRBV9; a possible D gene is TRBD1 (5 bases). The CDR3 has 14 residues. Germline CDR1 and CDR2: SGDLS and YYNGEE. V lost 1 base and J lost 7, with 14 bases in between. CDR3 amino acids: CASSVLPSGGGYTF. In nucleotides, the CDR3 is TGTGCCAGCAGCGTACTCCCCTCTGGGGGTGGCTACACCTTC.

This chain links TRBV5-4 with TRBJ2-5; perhaps TRBD2 as D (6 bases). CDR1 and CDR2 (germline): SGHNT, YYREEE (reference sequence). The V end lost 3 bases, the J end lost 1 base, and 13 bases lay between the germline ends. The CDR3 contains 15 residues. The CDR3 here is CASSSALATQETQYF. DNA for the CDR3: TGTGCCAGCAGCTCGGCCCTAGCGACCCAAGAGACCCAGTACTTC.

This clone occurred a few times. The chain uses TRBV27 and TRBJ2-2; D is ambiguous. This CDR3 is built from 14 residues. Germline V gene data show CDR1 as MNHEY and CDR2 as SMNVEV (reference sequence). The V and J ends lost 3 bases and 7 bases respectively, with 12 bases between them. CDR3 amino acids: CASSLQGSLGELFF. The CDR3 DNA follows: TGTGCCAGCAGTTTGCAAGGGTCCCTCGGGGAGCTGTTTTTT.

V is TRBV24-1 and J is TRBJ2-6; D possibly corresponds to TRBD1 (5 bases). The V and J ends lost 4 bases and 0 bases respectively, with 9 bases between them. CDR3 size: 16 residues. Germline V lookup: CDR1 KGHDR, CDR2 SFDVKD. This CDR3 is CATSENGHSGANVLTF. In DNA form, the CDR3 reads TGTGCCACCAGTGAGAACGGACACTCTGGGGCCAACGTCCTGACTTTC.

This clone was picked up a small number of times. The chain carries TRBV7-2 and TRBJ1-3; 8 nucleotides agree with TRBD1. V shed 4 bases and J 3 bases; nucleotides not matched to a gene: 5. The CDR3 has 15 residues. Germline-derived CDR1 and CDR2 are SGHTA and FQGNSA. This chain's CDR3 is CASSWSTGVGNTIYF. In DNA, the CDR3 is TGTGCCAGCAGCTGGTCGACAGGGGTTGGAAACACCATATATTTT.

The chain is built from TRBV29-1 and TRBJ1-5; D not certain. V lost 3 bases to trimming and J lost 7 bases, with 13 bases between them. The CDR3 spans 13 residues. Germline V lookup: CDR1 SQVTM, CDR2 ANQGSEA. Here the CDR3 reads CSVELWSGQPQHF. Written as DNA, the CDR3 is TGCAGCGTTGAGCTGTGGAGCGGACAGCCCCAGCATTTT.

The chain uses TRBV5-1 and TRBJ2-2; unclear D gene. Germline-derived CDR1 and CDR2 are SGHRS and YFSETQ. The CDR3 length is 14 residues. The V end was cut by 4 bases, the J end by 6 bases, with 13 bases between. CDR3 region: CASSRSPGPGELFF. The CDR3, as DNA: TGCGCCAGCAGCCGGAGCCCCGGACCCGGGGAGCTGTTTTTT.